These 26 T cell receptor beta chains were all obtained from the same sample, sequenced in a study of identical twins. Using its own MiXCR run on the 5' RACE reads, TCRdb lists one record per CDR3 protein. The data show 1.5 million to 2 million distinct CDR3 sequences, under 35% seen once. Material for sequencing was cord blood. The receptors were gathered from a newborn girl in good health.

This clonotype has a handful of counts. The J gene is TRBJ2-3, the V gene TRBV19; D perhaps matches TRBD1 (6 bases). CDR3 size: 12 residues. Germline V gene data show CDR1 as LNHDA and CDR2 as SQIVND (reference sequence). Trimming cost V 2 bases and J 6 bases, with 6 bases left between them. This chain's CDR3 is CASSIQGDTQYF. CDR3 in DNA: TGTGCCAGTAGTATACAGGGGGATACGCAGTATTTT.

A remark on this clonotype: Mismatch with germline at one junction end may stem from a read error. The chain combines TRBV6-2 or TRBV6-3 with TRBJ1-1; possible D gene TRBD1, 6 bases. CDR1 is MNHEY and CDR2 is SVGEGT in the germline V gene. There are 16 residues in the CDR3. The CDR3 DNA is TGTGCCGGCAGTCAGGATGAACAGGGTTTCCTCACTGAAGCTTTCTTT. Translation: CAGSQDEQGFLTEAFF.

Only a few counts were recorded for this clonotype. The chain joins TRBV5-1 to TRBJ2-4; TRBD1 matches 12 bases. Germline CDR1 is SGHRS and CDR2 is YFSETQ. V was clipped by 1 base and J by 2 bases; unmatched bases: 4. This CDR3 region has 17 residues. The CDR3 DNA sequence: TGCGCCAGCAGCTTGAAGGGACAGGGGGCGCCCAAAAACATTCAGTACTTC. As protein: CASSLKGQGAPKNIQYF.

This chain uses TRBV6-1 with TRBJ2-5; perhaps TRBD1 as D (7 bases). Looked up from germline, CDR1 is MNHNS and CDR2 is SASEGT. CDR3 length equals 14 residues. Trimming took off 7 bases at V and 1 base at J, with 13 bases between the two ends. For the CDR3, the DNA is TGTGCCAGCACCCCGCGGGACAGCCAAGAGACCCAGTACTTC. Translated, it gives CASTPRDSQETQYF.

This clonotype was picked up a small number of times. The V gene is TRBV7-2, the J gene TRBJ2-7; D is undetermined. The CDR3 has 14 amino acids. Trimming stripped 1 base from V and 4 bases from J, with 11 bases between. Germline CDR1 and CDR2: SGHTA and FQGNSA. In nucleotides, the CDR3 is TGTGCCAGCAGCTTAGTATCACAGAAATACGAGCAGTACTTC. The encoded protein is CASSLVSQKYEQYF.

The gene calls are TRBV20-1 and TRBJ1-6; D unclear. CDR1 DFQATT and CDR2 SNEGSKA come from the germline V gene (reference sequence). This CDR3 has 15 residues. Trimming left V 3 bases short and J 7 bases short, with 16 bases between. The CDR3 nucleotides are TGCAGTGCTAGGGCTACCGGGGAGGTGAATTCACCCCTCCACTTT. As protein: CSARATGEVNSPLHF.

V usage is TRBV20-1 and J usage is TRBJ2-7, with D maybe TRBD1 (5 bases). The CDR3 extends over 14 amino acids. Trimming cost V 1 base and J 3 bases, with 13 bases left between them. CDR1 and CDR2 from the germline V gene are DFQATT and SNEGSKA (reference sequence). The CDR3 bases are TGCAGTGCTAGAGCAGCTATAGGGGACTACGAGCAGTACTTC. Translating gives CSARAAIGDYEQYF.

Here the CDR3 reads CSAREKTSGGRNNEQFF. The CDR3 nucleotides are TGCAGTGCTAGAGAAAAAACTAGCGGGGGCCGTAACAATGAGCAGTTCTTC. The chain carries TRBV20-1 and TRBJ2-1, with 11 bases lining up with TRBD2. The CDR3 has 17 residues. Trimming cost V 0 bases and J 5 bases; bases outside gene matches: 9. CDR1 DFQATT and CDR2 SNEGSKA come from the germline V gene (reference sequence).

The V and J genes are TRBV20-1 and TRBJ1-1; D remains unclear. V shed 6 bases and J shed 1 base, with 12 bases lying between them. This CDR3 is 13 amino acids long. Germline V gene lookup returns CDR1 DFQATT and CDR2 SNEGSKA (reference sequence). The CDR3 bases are TGCAGTGCGCACACCTCCAGGAACACTGAAGCTTTCTTT. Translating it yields CSAHTSRNTEAFF.

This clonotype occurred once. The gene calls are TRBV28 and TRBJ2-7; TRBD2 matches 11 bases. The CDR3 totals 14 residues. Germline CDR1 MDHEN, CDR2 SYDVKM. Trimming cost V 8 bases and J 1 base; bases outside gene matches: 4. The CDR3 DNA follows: TGTGCCAGCGAAACTAGCGGGGGTTCCTACGAGCAGTACTTC. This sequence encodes CASETSGGSYEQYF.

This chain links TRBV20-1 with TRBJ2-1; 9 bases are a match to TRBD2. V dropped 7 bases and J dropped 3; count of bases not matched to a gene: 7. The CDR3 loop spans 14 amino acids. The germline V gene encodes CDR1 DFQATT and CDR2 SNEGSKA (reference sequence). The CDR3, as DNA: TGCAGTGGAGCAAGGACTAGCGTCTACAATGAGCAGTTCTTC. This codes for CSGARTSVYNEQFF.

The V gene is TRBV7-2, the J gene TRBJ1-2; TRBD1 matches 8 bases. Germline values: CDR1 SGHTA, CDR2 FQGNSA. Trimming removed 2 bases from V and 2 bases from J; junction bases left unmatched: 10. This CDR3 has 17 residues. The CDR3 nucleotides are TGTGCCAGCAGCTTAATGCAGGGGGCGCCCCGGAACTATGGCTACACCTTC. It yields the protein CASSLMQGAPRNYGYTF.

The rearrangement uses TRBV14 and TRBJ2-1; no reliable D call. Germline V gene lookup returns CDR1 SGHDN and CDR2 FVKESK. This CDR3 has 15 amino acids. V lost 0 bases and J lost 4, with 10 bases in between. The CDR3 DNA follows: TGTGCCAGCAGCCAAGATGGTGGTAAATACAATGAGCAGTTCTTC. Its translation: CASSQDGGKYNEQFF.

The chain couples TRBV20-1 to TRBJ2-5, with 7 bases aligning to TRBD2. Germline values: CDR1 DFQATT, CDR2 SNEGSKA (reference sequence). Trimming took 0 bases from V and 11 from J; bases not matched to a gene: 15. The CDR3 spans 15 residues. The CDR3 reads CSARDKVRLREWQYF. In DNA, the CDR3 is TGCAGTGCTAGAGATAAGGTCCGGCTGCGGGAGTGGCAGTACTTC.

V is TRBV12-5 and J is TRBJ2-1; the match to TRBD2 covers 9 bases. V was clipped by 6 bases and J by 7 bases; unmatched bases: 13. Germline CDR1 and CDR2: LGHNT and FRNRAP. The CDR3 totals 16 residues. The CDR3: CASGQGSGSVSNEQFF. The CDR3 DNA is TGTGCTAGTGGCCAAGGTAGCGGGAGTGTCTCGAATGAGCAGTTCTTC. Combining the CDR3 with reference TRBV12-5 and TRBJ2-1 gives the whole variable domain DARVTQTPRHKVTEMGQEVTMRCQPILGHNTVFWYRQTMMQGLELLAYFRNRAPLDDSGMPKDRFSAEMPDATLATLKIQPSEPRDSAVYFCASGQGSGSVSNEQFFGPGTRLTVL.

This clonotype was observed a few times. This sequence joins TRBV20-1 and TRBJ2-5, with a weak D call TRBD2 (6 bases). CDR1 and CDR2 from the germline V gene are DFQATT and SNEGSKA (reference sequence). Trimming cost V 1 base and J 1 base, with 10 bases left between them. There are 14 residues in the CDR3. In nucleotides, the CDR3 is TGCAGTGCTAGAGGGGGGGACTTCCAAGAGACCCAGTACTTC. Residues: CSARGGDFQETQYF.

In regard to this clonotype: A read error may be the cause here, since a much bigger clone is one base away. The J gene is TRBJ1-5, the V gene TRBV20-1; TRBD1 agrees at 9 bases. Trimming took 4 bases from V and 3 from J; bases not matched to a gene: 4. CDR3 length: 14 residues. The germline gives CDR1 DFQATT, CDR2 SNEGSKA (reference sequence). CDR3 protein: CSAKWTGANQPQHF. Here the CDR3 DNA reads TGCAGTGCTAAATGGACAGGGGCCAATCAGCCCCAGCATTTT.

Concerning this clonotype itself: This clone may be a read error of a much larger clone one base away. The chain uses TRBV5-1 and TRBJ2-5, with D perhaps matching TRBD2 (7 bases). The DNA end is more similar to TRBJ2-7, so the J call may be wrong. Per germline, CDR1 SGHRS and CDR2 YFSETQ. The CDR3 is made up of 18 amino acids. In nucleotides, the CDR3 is TGCGCCAGCAGCTTCGGGACTACAAATCCTCGACAGGTCTACGAGCAGTACTTC. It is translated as CASSFGTTNPRQVYEQYF.

The CDR3 DNA follows: TGCAGCGTTAGAGGGGTGGACACTGAAGCTTTCTTT. Residues: CSVRGVDTEAFF. V is TRBV29-1 and J is TRBJ1-1, with D perhaps TRBD1 (5 bases). Trimming cost V 5 bases and J 3 bases, with 10 bases left between them. CDR3 length equals 12 residues. Looked up from germline, CDR1 is SQVTM and CDR2 is ANQGSEA.

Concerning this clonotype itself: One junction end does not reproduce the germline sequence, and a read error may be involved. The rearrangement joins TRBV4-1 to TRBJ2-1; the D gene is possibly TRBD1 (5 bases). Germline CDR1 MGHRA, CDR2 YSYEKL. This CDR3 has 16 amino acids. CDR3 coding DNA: TGCGCCAGCAGCCGTACAGGCCCTCCGGCCTACAATGAGCGGTTCTTC. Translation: CASSRTGPPAYNERFF.

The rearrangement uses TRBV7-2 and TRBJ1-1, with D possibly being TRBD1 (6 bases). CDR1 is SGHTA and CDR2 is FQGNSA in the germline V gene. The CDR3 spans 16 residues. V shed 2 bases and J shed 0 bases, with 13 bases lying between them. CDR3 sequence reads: CASSLKDSPLNTEAFF. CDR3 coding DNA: TGTGCCAGCAGCTTAAAGGACAGCCCCCTGAACACTGAAGCTTTCTTT. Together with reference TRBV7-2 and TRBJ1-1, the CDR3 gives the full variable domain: GAGVSQSPSNKVTEKGKDVELRCDPISGHTALYWYRQSLGQGLEFLIYFQGNSAPDKSGLPSDRFSAERTGGSVSTLTIQRTQQEDSAVYLCASSLKDSPLNTEAFFGQGTRLTVV.

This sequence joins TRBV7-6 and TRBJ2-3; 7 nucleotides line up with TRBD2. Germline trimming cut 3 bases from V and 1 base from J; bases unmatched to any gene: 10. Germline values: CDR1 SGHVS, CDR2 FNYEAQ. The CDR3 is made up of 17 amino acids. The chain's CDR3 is CASSLLVGLAGTDTQYF. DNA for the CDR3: TGTGCCAGCAGCTTGCTTGTGGGGCTAGCGGGCACAGATACGCAGTATTTT. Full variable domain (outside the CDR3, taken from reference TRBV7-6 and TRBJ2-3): GAGVSQSPRYKVTKRGQDVALRCDPISGHVSLYWYRQALGQGPEFLTYFNYEAQQDKSGLPNDRFSAERPEGSISTLTIQRTEQRDSAMYRCASSLLVGLAGTDTQYFGPGTRLTVL.

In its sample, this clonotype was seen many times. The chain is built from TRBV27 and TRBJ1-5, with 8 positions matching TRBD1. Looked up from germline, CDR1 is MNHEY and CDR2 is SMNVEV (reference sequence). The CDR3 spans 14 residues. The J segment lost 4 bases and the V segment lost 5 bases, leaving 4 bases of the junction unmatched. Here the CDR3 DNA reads TGTGCCAGCAGTCTACGGACAGGGAATCAGCCCCAGCATTTT. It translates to CASSLRTGNQPQHF.

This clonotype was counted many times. The CDR3 DNA follows: TGTGCCAGCAGTTACTCGACAGGGCCAAATCAGCCCCAGCATTTT. This gives the protein CASSYSTGPNQPQHF. This chain joins TRBV6-5 and TRBJ1-5; 7 positions agree with TRBD1. Germline CDR1 and CDR2: MNHEY and SVGAGI. J gave up 4 bases and V 0 bases, and 3 bases lay outside the gene matches. This CDR3 has 15 amino acids.

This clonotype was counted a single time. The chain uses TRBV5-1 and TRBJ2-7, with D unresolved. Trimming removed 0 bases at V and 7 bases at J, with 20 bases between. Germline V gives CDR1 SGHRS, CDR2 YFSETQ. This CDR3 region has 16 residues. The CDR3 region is CASSLAEHSSYNEQYF. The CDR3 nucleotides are TGCGCCAGCAGCTTGGCAGAGCATAGCTCCTACAATGAGCAGTACTTC.

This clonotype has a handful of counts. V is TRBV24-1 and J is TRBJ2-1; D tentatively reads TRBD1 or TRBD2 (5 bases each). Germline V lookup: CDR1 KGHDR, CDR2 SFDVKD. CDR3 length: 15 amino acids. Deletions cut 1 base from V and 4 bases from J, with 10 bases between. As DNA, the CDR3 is TGTGCCACCAGTGATTTATGGGGGAGATACAATGAGCAGTTCTTC. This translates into CATSDLWGRYNEQFF.